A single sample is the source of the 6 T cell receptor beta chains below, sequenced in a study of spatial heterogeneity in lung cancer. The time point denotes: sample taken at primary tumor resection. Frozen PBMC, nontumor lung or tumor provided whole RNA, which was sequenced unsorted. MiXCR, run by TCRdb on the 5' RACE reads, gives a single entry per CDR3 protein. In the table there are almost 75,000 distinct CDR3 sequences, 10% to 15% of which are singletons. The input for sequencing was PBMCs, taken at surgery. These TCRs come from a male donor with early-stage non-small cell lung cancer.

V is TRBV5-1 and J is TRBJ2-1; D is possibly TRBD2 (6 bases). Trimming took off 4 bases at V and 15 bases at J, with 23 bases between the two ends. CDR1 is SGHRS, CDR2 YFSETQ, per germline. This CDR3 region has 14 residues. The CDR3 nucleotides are TGCGCCAGCAGCGGAGGGACCGCTGGTTATCGACGGTTCTTC. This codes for CASSGGTAGYRRFF.

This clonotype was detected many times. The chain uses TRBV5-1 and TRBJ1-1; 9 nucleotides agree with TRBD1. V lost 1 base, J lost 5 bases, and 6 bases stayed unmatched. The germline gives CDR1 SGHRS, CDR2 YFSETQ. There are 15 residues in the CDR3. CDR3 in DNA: TGCGCCAGCAGCTTGACCGGGACAGGGAAGACTGAAGCTTTCTTT. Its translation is CASSLTGTGKTEAFF.

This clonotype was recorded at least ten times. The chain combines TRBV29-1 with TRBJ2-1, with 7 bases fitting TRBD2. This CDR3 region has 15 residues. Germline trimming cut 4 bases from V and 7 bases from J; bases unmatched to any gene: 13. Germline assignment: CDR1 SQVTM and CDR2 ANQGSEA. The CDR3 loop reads CSVVRWGTTGNEQFF. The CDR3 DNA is TGCAGCGTTGTTCGCTGGGGGACTACTGGAAATGAGCAGTTCTTC.

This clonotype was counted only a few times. CDR3 sequence: CASSPSGQDEQYF. In DNA, the CDR3 is TGTGCCAGCTCACCCTCGGGACAGGACGAGCAGTACTTC. The chain couples TRBV18 to TRBJ2-7, with 8 bases aligning to TRBD1. This CDR3 spans 13 amino acids. From germline, CDR1 is KGHSH and CDR2 LQKENI. With 3 bases clipped from V and 5 bases from J, the junction kept 3 bases outside the gene matches. The full variable domain, its missing parts supplied by reference TRBV18 and TRBJ2-7, is NAGVMQNPRHLVRRRGQEARLRCSPMKGHSHVYWYRQLPEEGLKFMVYLQKENIIDESGMPKERFSAEFPKEGPSILRIQQVVRGDSAAYFCASSPSGQDEQYFGPGTRLTVT.

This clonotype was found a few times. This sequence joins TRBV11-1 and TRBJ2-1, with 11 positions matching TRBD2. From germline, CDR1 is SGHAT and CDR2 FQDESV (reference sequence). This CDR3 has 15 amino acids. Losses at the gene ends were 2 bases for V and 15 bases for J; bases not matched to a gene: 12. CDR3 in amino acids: CASSLTSSGRQAGFF. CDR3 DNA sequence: TGTGCCAGCAGCTTAACGTCTAGCGGGAGGCAAGCGGGGTTCTTC. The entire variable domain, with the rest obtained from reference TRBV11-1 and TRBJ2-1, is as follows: EAEVAQSPRYKITEKSQAVAFWCDPISGHATLYWYRQILGQGPELLVQFQDESVVDDSQLPKDRFSAERLKGVDSTLKIQPAELGDSAMYLCASSLTSSGRQAGFFGPGTRLTVL.

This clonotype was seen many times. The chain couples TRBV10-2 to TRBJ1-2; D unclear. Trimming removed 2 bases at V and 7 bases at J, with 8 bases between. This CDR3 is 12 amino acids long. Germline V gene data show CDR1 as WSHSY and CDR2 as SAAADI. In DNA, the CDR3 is TGCGCCAGCAGTGAGAGGACCCCTGGCTACACCTTC. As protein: CASSERTPGYTF.